A selection of T cell receptor beta chains follows, all from one sample in a study of OX40 agonist ivuxolimab in advanced cancers. TCRdb's copy holds only in-frame clones and misses some; the assay was immunoSEQ multiplex PCR. Of approximately 33,000 clones listed, roughly 90% were seen once; the top ten hold roughly 29%. Sequences were derived from CD4+ or CD8+ T cells sorted from blood, sampled in a trial of the OX40 agonist ivuxolimab. Receptors were obtained from an adult with an advanced solid tumor such as melanoma, head and neck, liver or kidney cancer. Each CDR3 is given with its conserved first and last residue. The order of the fields is CDR3 length, V gene, D gene, J gene, clone size, CDR3 protein, CDR3 DNA. A D gene is named only where the DNA matches it firmly. Rows give clone size only sometimes, using once, few, many, or a class for an expanded clone.

len: 13
v_gene: TRBV6-5
d_gene: TRBD1
j_gene: TRBJ1-2
abundance: NA
CDR3aa: CASQARGNYGYTF
CDR3nt: TGTGCCAGCCAGGCCAGGGGGAACTATGGCTACACCTTC

len: 19
v_gene: TRBV7-3
d_gene: NA
j_gene: TRBJ2-3
abundance: NA
CDR3aa: CASSPRGMEGLGSTDTQYF
CDR3nt: TGTGCCAGCAGCCCCAGGGGGATGGAGGGACTAGGTAGCACAGATACGCAGTATTTT

len: 14
v_gene: TRBV6-5
d_gene: NA
j_gene: TRBJ1-6
abundance: NA
CDR3aa: CASSYSGRNSPLHF
CDR3nt: TGTGCCAGCAGTTACTCCGGCAGAAATTCACCCCTCCACTTT

len: 13
v_gene: TRBV6-1
d_gene: TRBD2
j_gene: TRBJ2-2
abundance: once
CDR3aa: CASSPGGAGELFF
CDR3nt: TGTGCCAGCAGCCCCGGGGGGGCCGGGGAGCTGTTTTTT

len: 13
v_gene: TRBV27
d_gene: TRBD2
j_gene: TRBJ2-7
abundance: NA
CDR3aa: CASSGLGVYEQYF
CDR3nt: TGTGCCAGCAGTGGACTAGGAGTCTACGAGCAGTACTTC

len: 12
v_gene: TRBV10-3
d_gene: NA
j_gene: TRBJ2-1
abundance: NA
CDR3aa: CAISESTRVEFF
CDR3nt: TGTGCCATCAGTGAGTCGACTAGAGTTGAGTTCTTC

len: 14
v_gene: TRBV5-5
d_gene: TRBD1
j_gene: TRBJ2-7
abundance: NA
CDR3aa: CASSSGTARSEQYF
CDR3nt: TGTGCCAGCAGCTCCGGGACAGCCAGGTCCGAGCAGTACTTC

len: 14
v_gene: TRBV27
d_gene: NA
j_gene: TRBJ2-1
abundance: NA
CDR3aa: CASSLEGSGNEQFF
CDR3nt: TGTGCCAGCAGTTTAGAAGGGTCGGGCAATGAGCAGTTCTTC

len: 16
v_gene: TRBV18
d_gene: TRBD1
j_gene: TRBJ2-1
abundance: NA
CDR3aa: CASSPWGQGSYNEQFF
CDR3nt: TGTGCCAGCTCACCATGGGGACAGGGGTCCTACAATGAGCAGTTCTTC

len: 11
v_gene: TRBV7-9
d_gene: TRBD1
j_gene: TRBJ1-1
abundance: NA
CDR3aa: CASSDRQGAFF
CDR3nt: TGTGCCAGCAGCGACCGACAGGGAGCTTTCTTT

len: 15
v_gene: TRBV7-2
d_gene: TRBD2
j_gene: TRBJ2-7
abundance: NA
CDR3aa: CASSSPGLASHEQYF
CDR3nt: TGTGCCAGCAGCTCGCCGGGACTAGCGTCCCACGAGCAGTACTTC

len: 16
v_gene: TRBV10-2
d_gene: NA
j_gene: TRBJ1-4
abundance: NA
CDR3aa: CASSETGLNTNEKLFF
CDR3nt: TGCGCCAGCAGTGAAACAGGGTTGAATACTAATGAAAAACTGTTTTTT

len: 15
v_gene: TRBV28
d_gene: NA
j_gene: TRBJ2-1
abundance: once
CDR3aa: CASSFRGRTYNEQFF
CDR3nt: TGTGCCAGCAGTTTCCGGGGGCGAACCTACAATGAGCAGTTCTTC

len: 10
v_gene: TRBV25-1
d_gene: NA
j_gene: TRBJ2-1
abundance: NA
CDR3aa: CASSMGEQFF
CDR3nt: TGTGCCAGCAGTATGGGTGAGCAGTTCTTC

len: 17
v_gene: TRBV27
d_gene: TRBD1
j_gene: TRBJ1-1
abundance: NA
CDR3aa: CASSLYPGGLMNTEAFF
CDR3nt: TGTGCCAGCAGTTTATATCCAGGGGGGCTTATGAACACTGAAGCTTTCTTT

len: 16
v_gene: TRBV9
d_gene: NA
j_gene: TRBJ2-1
abundance: NA
CDR3aa: CASSVGGSPTMNEQFF
CDR3nt: TGTGCCAGCAGCGTAGGTGGCAGTCCCACTATGAATGAGCAGTTCTTC

len: 12
v_gene: TRBV19
d_gene: NA
j_gene: TRBJ2-1
abundance: once
CDR3aa: CASSPSYNEQFF
CDR3nt: TGTGCCAGTAGCCCTAGCTACAATGAGCAGTTCTTC

len: 13
v_gene: TRBV19
d_gene: NA
j_gene: TRBJ2-5
abundance: NA
CDR3aa: CASSVTASGTQYF
CDR3nt: TGTGCCAGTAGTGTAACAGCGTCAGGGACCCAGTACTTC

len: 17
v_gene: TRBV5-8
d_gene: TRBD2
j_gene: TRBJ2-5
abundance: NA
CDR3aa: CASSLGLAGGVEETQYF
CDR3nt: TGTGCCAGCAGCTTGGGATTAGCGGGAGGAGTTGAAGAGACCCAGTACTTC

len: 16
v_gene: TRBV9
d_gene: TRBD2
j_gene: TRBJ2-7
abundance: NA
CDR3aa: CASSVGASGGSYEQYF
CDR3nt: TGTGCCAGCAGCGTAGGGGCAAGCGGGGGATCCTACGAGCAGTACTTC

len: 13
v_gene: TRBV27
d_gene: NA
j_gene: TRBJ2-2
abundance: NA
CDR3aa: CASSLPNTGELFF
CDR3nt: TGTGCCAGCAGTTTACCCAACACCGGGGAGCTGTTTTTT

len: 15
v_gene: TRBV7-3
d_gene: TRBD2
j_gene: TRBJ2-3
abundance: NA
CDR3aa: CASSLASGGVNTQYF
CDR3nt: TGTGCCAGCAGCCTAGCTAGCGGGGGGGTGAATACGCAGTATTTT

len: 15
v_gene: TRBV28
d_gene: NA
j_gene: TRBJ2-1
abundance: once
CDR3aa: CASSFSGGQYNEQFF
CDR3nt: TGTGCCAGCAGTTTTTCGGGGGGCCAATACAATGAGCAGTTCTTC

len: 12
v_gene: TRBV30
d_gene: NA
j_gene: TRBJ2-5
abundance: NA
CDR3aa: CAWTPYQETQYF
CDR3nt: TGTGCCTGGACCCCCTACCAAGAGACCCAGTACTTC

len: 13
v_gene: TRBV5-1
d_gene: TRBD1
j_gene: TRBJ2-7
abundance: medium-sized
CDR3aa: CASSEGQGGEQYF
CDR3nt: TGCGCCAGCAGCGAGGGACAGGGGGGAGAGCAGTACTTC

len: 15
v_gene: TRBV2
d_gene: TRBD1
j_gene: TRBJ1-1
abundance: NA
CDR3aa: CASRGTGGLNTEAFF
CDR3nt: TGTGCCAGCAGGGGGACAGGGGGTTTGAACACTGAAGCTTTCTTT

len: 16
v_gene: TRBV13
d_gene: TRBD2
j_gene: TRBJ2-5
abundance: NA
CDR3aa: CASSPGTSGIRETQYF
CDR3nt: TGTGCCAGCAGCCCAGGGACTAGCGGGATCCGAGAGACCCAGTACTTC

len: 14
v_gene: TRBV19
d_gene: NA
j_gene: TRBJ2-3
abundance: once
CDR3aa: CASSITGGTDTQYF
CDR3nt: TGTGCCAGTAGTATCACGGGGGGCACAGATACGCAGTATTTT

len: 12
v_gene: TRBV9
d_gene: NA
j_gene: TRBJ1-1
abundance: NA
CDR3aa: CASSVLEGGAFF
CDR3nt: TGTGCCAGCAGCGTACTTGAGGGTGGAGCTTTCTTT

len: 12
v_gene: TRBV15
d_gene: NA
j_gene: TRBJ1-2
abundance: NA
CDR3aa: CATSRVGDGYTF
CDR3nt: TGTGCCACCAGCAGAGTAGGTGATGGCTACACCTTC

len: 15
v_gene: TRBV27
d_gene: NA
j_gene: TRBJ2-1
abundance: NA
CDR3aa: CASSLWGGAYNEQFF
CDR3nt: TGTGCCAGCAGTTTATGGGGCGGCGCCTACAATGAGCAGTTCTTC

len: 13
v_gene: TRBV27
d_gene: NA
j_gene: TRBJ1-5
abundance: NA
CDR3aa: CASSYGYHQPQHF
CDR3nt: TGTGCCAGCAGTTACGGCTATCATCAGCCCCAGCATTTT

len: 14
v_gene: TRBV7-6
d_gene: TRBD2
j_gene: TRBJ2-7
abundance: NA
CDR3aa: CASSTGLAGDEQYF
CDR3nt: TGTGCCAGCAGCACGGGACTAGCGGGGGACGAGCAGTACTTC

len: 18
v_gene: TRBV4-1
d_gene: NA
j_gene: TRBJ1-1
abundance: NA
CDR3aa: CASSQAPVTSGLNTEAFF
CDR3nt: TGCGCCAGCAGCCAAGCCCCAGTTACTAGCGGCTTGAACACTGAAGCTTTCTTT

len: 13
v_gene: TRBV11-3
d_gene: NA
j_gene: TRBJ2-1
abundance: NA
CDR3aa: CASSFGNHLEQFF
CDR3nt: TGTGCCAGCAGCTTTGGGAACCACCTTGAGCAGTTCTTC

len: 15
v_gene: TRBV6-6
d_gene: TRBD2
j_gene: TRBJ2-7
abundance: NA
CDR3aa: CASSFLSGRAREQYF
CDR3nt: TGTGCCAGCAGTTTCCTAAGCGGGAGGGCCCGCGAGCAGTACTTC

len: 20
v_gene: TRBV7-3
d_gene: TRBD2
j_gene: TRBJ2-6
abundance: NA
CDR3aa: CASSLTPIAGLSSGANVLTF
CDR3nt: TGTGCCAGCAGCTTAACCCCCATAGCGGGGCTAAGCTCTGGGGCCAACGTCCTGACTTTC

len: 13
v_gene: TRBV11-2
d_gene: NA
j_gene: TRBJ2-7
abundance: NA
CDR3aa: CASSQTGAYEQYF
CDR3nt: TGTGCCAGCAGCCAAACGGGAGCCTACGAGCAGTACTTC

len: 13
v_gene: TRBV28
d_gene: TRBD1
j_gene: TRBJ2-7
abundance: NA
CDR3aa: CASSLDYRGAQYF
CDR3nt: TGTGCCAGCAGTTTGGATTACAGGGGTGCGCAGTACTTC

len: 12
v_gene: TRBV29-1
d_gene: NA
j_gene: TRBJ1-5
abundance: NA
CDR3aa: CSVEGDNQPQHF
CDR3nt: TGCAGCGTTGAAGGGGACAATCAGCCCCAGCATTTT

len: 16
v_gene: TRBV28
d_gene: NA
j_gene: TRBJ2-4
abundance: few
CDR3aa: CASGSSGQLAKNIQYF
CDR3nt: TGTGCCAGCGGTTCCTCTGGGCAGTTAGCCAAAAACATTCAGTACTTC

len: 18
v_gene: TRBV5-1
d_gene: TRBD1
j_gene: TRBJ1-2
abundance: NA
CDR3aa: CASSLNSRDREINYGYTF
CDR3nt: TGCGCCAGCAGCTTGAATTCCCGGGACAGAGAAATTAACTATGGCTACACCTTC

len: 15
v_gene: TRBV5-1
d_gene: NA
j_gene: TRBJ2-3
abundance: NA
CDR3aa: CASSGSPTSTDTQYF
CDR3nt: TGCGCCAGCAGCGGGTCACCCACCTCCACAGATACGCAGTATTTT

len: 14
v_gene: TRBV9
d_gene: TRBD1
j_gene: TRBJ2-7
abundance: NA
CDR3aa: CASSAGTGGHEQYF
CDR3nt: TGTGCCAGCAGCGCCGGGACAGGGGGCCACGAGCAGTACTTC

len: 16
v_gene: TRBV27
d_gene: TRBD1
j_gene: TRBJ2-1
abundance: NA
CDR3aa: CASSSIGQGLYNEQFF
CDR3nt: TGTGCCAGCAGTTCTATAGGACAGGGCTTGTACAATGAGCAGTTCTTC

len: 16
v_gene: TRBV7-9
d_gene: TRBD2
j_gene: TRBJ2-2
abundance: NA
CDR3aa: CASSLILAGNTGELFF
CDR3nt: TGTGCCAGCAGCTTGATCCTAGCGGGAAACACCGGGGAGCTGTTTTTT

len: 13
v_gene: TRBV9
d_gene: NA
j_gene: TRBJ2-5
abundance: once
CDR3aa: CASSPAEGVTQYF
CDR3nt: TGTGCCAGCAGCCCAGCGGAGGGGGTGACCCAGTACTTC

len: 14
v_gene: TRBV29-1
d_gene: NA
j_gene: TRBJ1-2
abundance: NA
CDR3aa: CSVEDRNLGDGYTF
CDR3nt: TGCAGCGTTGAAGATCGGAACCTGGGCGATGGCTACACCTTC

len: 12
v_gene: TRBV16
d_gene: NA
j_gene: TRBJ2-1
abundance: NA
CDR3aa: CASSQSSVGQFF
CDR3nt: TGTGCCAGCAGCCAATCTTCAGTAGGGCAGTTCTTC

len: 17
v_gene: TRBV21-1
d_gene: NA
j_gene: TRBJ1-1
abundance: large
CDR3aa: CASSNLQGRVGHTEAFF
CDR3nt: TGTGCCAGCAGCAACTTACAGGGGCGAGTAGGGCACACTGAAGCTTTCTTT

len: 14
v_gene: TRBV9
d_gene: NA
j_gene: TRBJ2-4
abundance: NA
CDR3aa: CASSADLAKNIQYF
CDR3nt: TGTGCCTCCTCGGCAGACCTAGCCAAAAACATTCAGTACTTC

len: 18
v_gene: TRBV15
d_gene: NA
j_gene: TRBJ1-5
abundance: NA
CDR3aa: CATSRDLGVWQLNQPQHF
CDR3nt: TGTGCCACCAGCAGAGATCTAGGGGTTTGGCAGCTTAATCAGCCCCAGCATTTT